A single sample is the source of the 15 T cell receptor beta chains below, sequenced in a study of cytomegalovirus exposure and HLA in healthy donors. PCR involved 60 Vbeta and 13 Jbeta primers. Profiling relied on immunoSEQ multiplex PCR, and the TCRdb table lists in-frame clones only, not all of them. The table has some 150,000 clones, roughly 80% seen once. The source material was PBMCs. Receptors originate from a man under 40 in good health and CMV-seropositive.

The chain combines TRBV6-1 with TRBJ1-1; 8 nucleotides line up with TRBD1. The CDR3 extends over 14 amino acids. After removal of 3 bases from V and 4 bases from J, the junction contained 4 bases not matched to a gene. Germline V gene sequence: CDR1 MNHNS, CDR2 SASEGT. The CDR3 is CASSDQGAGTEAFF. CDR3 DNA: TGTGCCAGCAGTGACCAGGGGGCCGGCACTGAAGCTTTCTTT.

This chain connects TRBV15 to TRBJ1-5, with D unresolved. Between the trimmed V and J ends, which lost 5 bases and 3 bases, there was a span of 8 bases. This CDR3 comprises 13 residues. Germline loops: CDR1 LNHNV, CDR2 YYDKDF (reference sequence). CDR3 DNA sequence: TGTGCCACCAGCGGGAGTCCCAATCAGCCCCAGCATTTT. Translating it yields CATSGSPNQPQHF.

The V and J genes are TRBV7-6 and TRBJ2-2; no firm D call. The germline V gene has CDR1 SGHVS and CDR2 FNYEAQ. CDR3 length: 13 residues. V was pared by 4 bases and J by 4 bases, with 7 bases between. The CDR3 loop is CASSSTVTGELFF. The CDR3 nucleotides read TGTGCCAGCAGCTCCACAGTCACCGGGGAGCTGTTTTTT.

V is TRBV6-1 and J is TRBJ1-2, with a weak D call TRBD1 (5 bases). Looked up from germline, CDR1 is MNHNS and CDR2 is SASEGT. The CDR3 has 18 amino acids. The V and J ends lost 3 bases and 0 bases respectively, with 20 bases between them. The CDR3, as DNA: TGTGCCAGCAGTGAGCCTCCCCCGGGGGGATGGACTAACTATGGCTACACCTTC. It yields the protein CASSEPPPGGWTNYGYTF.

This rearrangement joins TRBV28 to TRBJ1-5; weak D call: TRBD1 (5 bases). V was cut by 4 bases and J by 9 bases, with 16 bases left in between. CDR1 is MDHEN and CDR2 is SYDVKM in the germline V gene. The CDR3 contains 14 residues. CDR3 sequence reads: CASSSPGSFGPQHF. Written as DNA, the CDR3 is TGTGCCAGCAGTTCCCCAGGGTCATTTGGGCCCCAGCATTTT.

In this sample, this clone turned up a few times. The chain carries TRBV6-4 and TRBJ2-3, with D tentatively TRBD1 (6 bases). Trimming removed 6 bases at V and 0 bases at J, with 13 bases between. The germline V gene encodes CDR1 MRHNA and CDR2 SNTAGT. The CDR3 loop spans 15 amino acids. The DNA for the CDR3 is TGTGCCAGCAGGGACAGAGCCGTTAGCACAGATACGCAGTATTTT. Protein: CASRDRAVSTDTQYF.

The chain uses TRBV5-1 and TRBJ2-3; 7 nucleotides align to TRBD2. Germline CDR1 and CDR2: SGHRS and YFSETQ. This CDR3 is built from 17 residues. V shed 1 base, J shed 2 bases, and the junction held 10 bases outside the gene matches. The CDR3 loop reads CASSLRGQRGSTDTQYF. The CDR3, as DNA: TGCGCCAGCAGCTTGAGGGGCCAGCGGGGTTCCACAGATACGCAGTATTTT.

The chain employs TRBV7-8 and TRBJ1-2; D unresolved. The germline V gene encodes CDR1 SGHVS and CDR2 FQNEAQ. The CDR3 consists of 15 residues. Trimming left V 1 base short and J 0 bases short, with 9 bases between. The CDR3 sequence: CASSLGGGSNYGYTF. The CDR3 region has the DNA TGTGCCAGCAGCTTAGGCGGCGGATCTAACTATGGCTACACCTTC.

The CDR3 is CASTQNPGQGILQQYF. The CDR3 nucleotides read TGCGCCAGCACCCAAAACCCGGGACAGGGCATTTTGCAGCAGTACTTC. The chain joins TRBV5-1 to TRBJ2-7; 9 positions match TRBD1. The V gene's germline CDR1 is SGHRS and CDR2 YFSETQ. The V gene end was trimmed by 6 bases and the J gene end by 8 bases; junction bases not matched to a gene: 18. There are 16 residues in the CDR3.

This chain links TRBV6-5 with TRBJ2-7; the D gene is possibly TRBD2 (5 bases). Germline V gene sequence: CDR1 MNHEY, CDR2 SVGAGI. The V end lost 4 bases, the J end lost 0 bases, and 10 bases lay between the germline ends. CDR3 length: 14 residues. CDR3 region: CASSLDWSSYEQYF. The CDR3 DNA reads TGTGCCAGCAGTTTGGACTGGAGCTCCTACGAGCAGTACTTC.

The chain uses TRBV7-2 and TRBJ2-5, with 9 positions matching TRBD1. The CDR3 spans 14 residues. Germline-derived CDR1 and CDR2 are SGHTA and FQGNSA. Trimming cost V 6 bases and J 5 bases; bases outside gene matches: 7. As DNA, the CDR3 is TGTGCCAGCAGAACAGGGGGCCCCCCCGAGACCCAGTACTTC. Residues: CASRTGGPPETQYF.

The chain carries TRBV6-5 and TRBJ2-1, with TRBD1 as a possible D gene (5 bases). The germline gives CDR1 MNHEY, CDR2 SVGAGI. The CDR3 contains 15 residues. Trimming removed 4 bases from V and 0 bases from J, with 10 bases in between. As DNA, the CDR3 is TGTGCCAGCAGTTTCAGGGCGAGCTCCTACAATGAGCAGTTCTTC. It specifies CASSFRASSYNEQFF.

The chain carries TRBV9 and TRBJ1-6; 8 bases line up with TRBD1. In germline, CDR1 is SGDLS, CDR2 YYNGEE. The CDR3 totals 13 residues. V lost 3 bases and J lost 11; bases outside the gene matches: 4. The CDR3 loop reads CASSGTGIPPLHF. The CDR3 DNA reads TGTGCCAGCAGCGGGACAGGGATTCCACCCCTCCACTTT.

This chain uses TRBV6-1 with TRBJ2-2; maybe TRBD2 (5 bases). The CDR3 contains 14 residues. Germline V gene lookup returns CDR1 MNHNS and CDR2 SASEGT. V lost 7 bases and J lost 0, with 9 bases in between. The CDR3 protein is CASTGETNTGELFF. The CDR3, as DNA: TGTGCCAGCACTGGGGAGACGAACACCGGGGAGCTGTTTTTT.

The chain couples TRBV7-9 to TRBJ1-6; D may be TRBD1 (6 bases). The CDR3 covers 14 residues. V was clipped by 1 base and J by 6 bases, with 7 bases between them. Germline V gene lookup returns CDR1 SEHNR and CDR2 FQNEAQ (reference sequence). Here the CDR3 reads CASSLVQGNSPLHF. The CDR3 bases are TGTGCCAGCAGCTTAGTACAGGGTAATTCACCCCTCCACTTT.